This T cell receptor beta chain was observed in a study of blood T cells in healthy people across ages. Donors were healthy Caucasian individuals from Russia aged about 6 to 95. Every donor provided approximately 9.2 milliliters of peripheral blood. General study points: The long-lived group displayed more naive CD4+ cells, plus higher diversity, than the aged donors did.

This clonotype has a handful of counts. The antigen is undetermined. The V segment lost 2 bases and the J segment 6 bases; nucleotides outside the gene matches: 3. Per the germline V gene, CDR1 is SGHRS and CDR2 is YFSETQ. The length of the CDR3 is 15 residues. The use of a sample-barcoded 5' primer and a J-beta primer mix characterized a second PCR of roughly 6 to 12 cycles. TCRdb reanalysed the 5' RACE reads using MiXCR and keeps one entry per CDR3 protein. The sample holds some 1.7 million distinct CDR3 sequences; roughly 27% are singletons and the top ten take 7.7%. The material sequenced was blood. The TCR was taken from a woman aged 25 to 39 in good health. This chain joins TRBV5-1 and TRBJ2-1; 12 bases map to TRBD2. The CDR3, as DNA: TGCGCCAGCAGCTTCCGGACTAGCGGGGCCAATGAGCAGTTCTTC. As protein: CASSFRTSGANEQFF.